A single sample is the source of the 9 T cell receptor beta chains below, sequenced in a study of T cells in Graves' hyperthyroidism and ophthalmopathy. Researchers amplified the TCR beta CDR3 regions from RNA transcripts. The HTBI primer set drove a first-round RT-PCR of the TCR CDR3. TCRdb reanalysed the multiplex PCR reads using MiXCR and keeps one entry per CDR3 protein. This repertoire shows more than 300,000 distinct CDR3 sequences, 15% to 20% found once; its top ten account for around two fifths. What was sequenced was blood. The origin of the receptors is a man between 18 and 35 years old with Graves' ophthalmopathy.

This clonotype was counted only a few times. Compared with germline, one end of the junction differs, possibly owing to a read error. The rearrangement uses TRBV6-1 and TRBJ2-5; TRBD2 aligns across 7 bases. Germline V gives CDR1 MNHNS, CDR2 SASEGT. The CDR3 has 11 residues. The CDR3 is CASSEAEGRDF. The CDR3 nucleotides are TGTGCCAGCAGTGAAGCAGAAGGGAGGGACTTC.

The chain combines TRBV20-1 with TRBJ2-1, with D possibly matching TRBD2 (6 bases). Germline assignment: CDR1 DFQATT and CDR2 SNEGSKA (reference sequence). The CDR3 has 14 residues. Trimming took off 4 bases at V and 8 bases at J, with 18 bases between the two ends. CDR3 DNA sequence: TGCAGTGCTAAGACTAGTCAACTGCGGGATGAGCAGTTCTTC. Encoded protein: CSAKTSQLRDEQFF.

Concerning this clonotype itself: A read error may explain this, as a much larger clone is one base away. This chain joins TRBV7-6 and TRBJ1-5; D possibly corresponds to TRBD1 (5 bases). This CDR3 comprises 15 residues. The V gene's germline CDR1 is SGHVS and CDR2 FNYEAQ. DNA of the CDR3: TGTGCCGGCAGCTTAGTAGCGGGGGTCGGCCAGCCCCAGCATTTT. The encoded protein is CAGSLVAGVGQPQHF.

The sample holds a few counts of this clonotype. The rearrangement uses TRBV10-3 and TRBJ2-3, with D possibly being TRBD2 (5 bases). V lost 2 bases to trimming and J lost 2 bases, with 8 bases between them. Germline V lookup: CDR1 ENHRY, CDR2 SYGVKD. CDR3 length: 14 amino acids. The CDR3 region has the DNA TGTGCCATCAGTGAGCCCCTAGCCACAGATACGCAGTATTTT. Translation: CAISEPLATDTQYF.

At least ten counts were recorded for this clonotype. The chain carries TRBV7-9 and TRBJ1-5; the D is unclear. CDR3 length equals 13 residues. The germline V gene has CDR1 SEHNR and CDR2 FQNEAQ (reference sequence). V dropped 1 base and J dropped 4 bases, with 5 bases sitting between them. In DNA, the CDR3 is TGTGCCAGCAGCTTAGAGGCGAATCAGCCCCAGCATTTT. Translation: CASSLEANQPQHF. Together with reference TRBV7-9 and TRBJ1-5, the CDR3 gives the full variable domain: DTGVSQNPRHKITKRGQNVTFRCDPISEHNRLYWYRQTLGQGPEFLTYFQNEAQLEKSRLLSDRFSAERPKGSFSTLEIQRTEQGDSAMYLCASSLEANQPQHFGDGTRLSIL.

In its sample, this clonotype was seen a few times. The CDR3 DNA reads TGTGCCAGCAGTGTATTAGACAGGGGCAATTCACCCCTCCACTTT. Its protein product is CASSVLDRGNSPLHF. The rearrangement joins TRBV12-3 or TRBV12-4 to TRBJ1-6; 8 nucleotides align to TRBD1. J gave up 7 bases and V 5 bases, and 7 bases lay outside the gene matches. CDR3 length: 15 residues.

This clonotype has at least ten counts. The chain couples TRBV7-9 to TRBJ1-5; 8 positions match TRBD1. The J segment lost 1 base and the V segment lost 4 bases, leaving 12 bases of the junction unmatched. The CDR3 has 18 residues. CDR1 and CDR2 (germline): SEHNR, FQNEAQ (reference sequence). For the CDR3, the DNA is TGTGCCAGCAGCTCGAAGGTGACAGGGGATGGGAGCAATCAGCCCCAGCATTTT. This gives the protein CASSSKVTGDGSNQPQHF. The variable domain in full, with the rest retrieved from reference TRBV7-9 and TRBJ1-5, is DTGVSQNPRHKITKRGQNVTFRCDPISEHNRLYWYRQTLGQGPEFLTYFQNEAQLEKSRLLSDRFSAERPKGSFSTLEIQRTEQGDSAMYLCASSSKVTGDGSNQPQHFGDGTRLSIL.

This clonotype showed up many times. V usage is TRBV12-3 or TRBV12-4 and J usage is TRBJ2-7; weak D call: TRBD2 (6 bases). The CDR3 loop spans 14 amino acids. The V end lost 3 bases, the J end lost 4 bases, and 13 bases lay between the germline ends. CDR3 nucleotide sequence: TGTGCCAGCAGTTTTCACGCAGGGACTTACGAGCAGTACTTC. Translation: CASSFHAGTYEQYF.

This clonotype was seen just once. The chain employs TRBV6-1 and TRBJ2-3; TRBD2 might be the D (7 bases). The length of the CDR3 is 17 residues. Trimming pared 2 bases from V and 2 bases from J, leaving 17 bases between. Per the germline V gene, CDR1 is MNHNS and CDR2 is SASEGT. The CDR3 loop reads CASSEFGGGGDTDTQYF. The CDR3 DNA sequence: TGTGCCAGCAGTGAATTTGGCGGAGGGGGGGACACAGATACGCAGTATTTT.